This is a list of T cell receptor beta chains from one sample in a study of T cells after yellow fever vaccination. TCRdb re-called the 5' RACE reads through MiXCR, storing one row per CDR3 protein. The data hold approximately 600,000 distinct CDR3 sequences, with over 9% observed a single time. The source material was PBMCs, sampled on the day of the yellow fever booster vaccination. The origin of the receptors is a man between 25 and 39 years old who received the YFV17D yellow fever vaccine. Each CDR3 is given with its conserved first and last residue. D genes are given only for firm matches. Clone size is given for some rows only: seen once, a few or many times, or a class if the clone is expanded.

j_call | clone_size | v_call | d_call | cdr3_nt | cdr3_aa
TRBJ2-7 | - | TRBV3-1 | - | TGTGCCAGCAGCCAAGCTCAGGGGGGCGAGCAGTACTTC | CASSQAQGGEQYF
TRBJ2-3 | - | TRBV24-1 | - | TGTGCCACCAGTGATGCCACCTCTAGCACAGATACGCAGTATTTT | CATSDATSSTDTQYF
TRBJ2-5 | few | TRBV6-6 | - | TGTGCCGGCAAACAGGCGGCCCAAGAGACCCAGTACTTC | CAGKQAAQETQYF
TRBJ2-5 | few | TRBV4-3 | - | TGCGCCAGCAGCCAAGGTACCGGGGCCGTAACGGCGGAGACCCAGTACTTC | CASSQGTGAVTAETQYF
TRBJ1-3 | - | TRBV6-5 | - | TGTGCCAGCAGTTACTCCCAGGGGTCCTCCGGAAACACCATATATTTT | CASSYSQGSSGNTIYF
TRBJ1-6 | - | TRBV6-5 | - | TGTGCCAGCAGTTACTCGTACGGCCAGGGGACTTTACCCCTCCACTTT | CASSYSYGQGTLPLHF
TRBJ2-3 | few | TRBV4-2 | - | TGTGCCAGCAGCCAAGTCGCGTCGGGAAATACGCAGTATTTT | CASSQVASGNTQYF
TRBJ2-1 | - | TRBV20-1 | TRBD2 | TGCAGTGCTAGTAACCTAGCGGGGCCCAATGAGCAGTTCTTC | CSASNLAGPNEQFF
TRBJ1-5 | - | TRBV19 | - | TGTGCCAGTAGTAGTCCGGAGGCCCAGCATTTT | CASSSPEAQHF
TRBJ2-3 | - | TRBV20-1 | - | TGCAGTGCTAGACTTTTAGCGGATACGCAGTATTTT | CSARLLADTQYF
TRBJ2-1 | - | TRBV7-6 | TRBD2 | TGTGCCAGCCCCCCCTTCGTCCGCGGGAGAAATGAGCAGTTCTTC | CASPPFVRGRNEQFF
TRBJ2-5 | - | TRBV12-3/TRBV12-4 | TRBD2 | TGTGCCAGCACAGGACTAGCGGGAGGAGAGACCCAGTACTTC | CASTGLAGGETQYF
TRBJ2-1 | few | TRBV6-2/TRBV6-3 | TRBD2 | TGTGCCAGCAGTCGTCCCAGGACCTGGGGACTAGCGGGAGGTTCCTACAATGAGCAGTTCTTC | CASSRPRTWGLAGGSYNEQFF
TRBJ2-1 | - | TRBV6-2/TRBV6-3 | - | TGTGCCAGCAGTTACCTCACCTATGCGGCCTACAATGAGCAGTTCTTC | CASSYLTYAAYNEQFF
TRBJ2-1 | many | TRBV7-3 | - | TGTGCCAGCAGCTTAATACATTACAATGAGCAGTTCTTC | CASSLIHYNEQFF
TRBJ2-5 | - | TRBV12-3/TRBV12-4 | TRBD2 | TGTGCCAGCAGTTTACGAGTAGCGGGAACAGAGACCCAGTACTTC | CASSLRVAGTETQYF
TRBJ2-1 | - | TRBV20-1 | TRBD2 | TGCAGTGCTAGGACCCTCTCCGGGACTAGCGGGACGAGCTCCTACAATGAGCAGTTCTTC | CSARTLSGTSGTSSYNEQFF
TRBJ2-7 | few | TRBV20-1 | - | TGCAGTGTTCGACAGGAAGGTCGGGAGCAGTACTTC | CSVRQEGREQYF
TRBJ1-3 | few | TRBV4-3 | TRBD1 | TGCGCCAGCAGCCGACAGGGCGACTCTGGAAACACCATATATTTT | CASSRQGDSGNTIYF
TRBJ2-5 | few | TRBV18 | - | TGTGCCAGCTCACCACCGATGGACCAAGAGACCCAGTACTTC | CASSPPMDQETQYF
TRBJ1-1 | few | TRBV20-1 | - | TGCAGTGCTAGAGCCAACGGTCGGAACACTGAAGCTTTCTTT | CSARANGRNTEAFF
TRBJ1-1 | few | TRBV11-2 | - | TGTGCCAGCAGCCTGGGGTTTCGGAACACTGAAGCTTTCTTT | CASSLGFRNTEAFF
TRBJ2-5 | few | TRBV6-2/TRBV6-3 | - | TGTGCCAGCAGTTACGGGGGAGCGAGTTACGAGACCCAGTACTTC | CASSYGGASYETQYF
TRBJ2-3 | - | TRBV27 | TRBD2 | TGTGCCAGCAGTTTGTGGACTAGCGGGAGGGCAGTGGAAACAGATACGCAGTATTTT | CASSLWTSGRAVETDTQYF
TRBJ2-1 | - | TRBV27 | - | TGTGCCAGCGGGGATCAGGGGTTTTCCTACAATGAGCAGTTCTTC | CASGDQGFSYNEQFF
TRBJ1-4 | - | TRBV7-9 | - | TGTGCCAGCAGCCTAGCCCGACAGGTAGACGAAAAACTGTTTTTT | CASSLARQVDEKLFF
TRBJ1-1 | - | TRBV5-1 | - | TGCGCCAGCAGCTTGGTTGATGCCTTCACTGAAGCTTTCTTT | CASSLVDAFTEAFF
TRBJ2-2 | few | TRBV7-6 | - | TGTGCCAGCAGCCCGCCCCAACGAGGGACCGGGGAGCTGTTTTTT | CASSPPQRGTGELFF
TRBJ2-3 | - | TRBV5-6 | - | TGTGCCAGCAGCCTAACGCCCCTGGACTCAGATACGCAGTATTTT | CASSLTPLDSDTQYF
TRBJ2-7 | many | TRBV20-1 | TRBD1 | TGCAGTGCACGACAGGGGTCCTACGAGCAGTACTTC | CSARQGSYEQYF
TRBJ1-1 | - | TRBV9 | - | TGTGCCAGCAGGCGGGAACAGTGGGACGGTGGGGACACTGAAGCTTTCTTT | CASRREQWDGGDTEAFF
TRBJ1-5 | few | TRBV2 | TRBD1 | TGTGCCAGCAGCCATAGGACAGGGTCTCTCCAGGTTAGCAATCAGCCCCAGCATTTT | CASSHRTGSLQVSNQPQHF
TRBJ2-7 | - | TRBV12-5 | - | TGTGCTAGTGGTTTGGTACCCTACGAGCAGTACTTC | CASGLVPYEQYF
TRBJ2-1 | - | TRBV11-2 | - | TGTGCCAGCAGCCGGACCGCGACAGAGATTCCCAATGAGCAGTTCTTC | CASSRTATEIPNEQFF
TRBJ1-2 | few | TRBV4-3 | - | TGCGCCAGCAGCCAAGTTCAGGGTAGCTATGGCTACACCTTC | CASSQVQGSYGYTF
TRBJ2-3 | - | TRBV3-1 | - | TGTGCCAGCAGCCAAGATGGCGTACCGACAGATACGCAGTATTTT | CASSQDGVPTDTQYF